The 8 T cell receptor beta chains given below trace back to one sample, sequenced in a study of blood T cell repertoires in COVID-19. The protocol was immunoSEQ multiplex PCR, while the TCRdb copy is restricted to in-frame clones and leaves out a portion. The data contain around 99,000 clones, over 70% of them singletons. The sample was peripheral blood. These receptors were taken from a man aged 50 to 60 who had recovered from COVID-19.

V and J are TRBV3-1 (or the pseudogene TRBV3-2) and TRBJ1-2, with D perhaps TRBD1 (6 bases). This CDR3 spans 13 amino acids. V was pared by 3 bases and J by 6 bases, with 11 bases between. Germline V gene data show CDR1 as LGHDT and CDR2 as YNNKEL (reference sequence). CDR3 coding DNA: TGTGCCAGCAGCCAGGGGGCTAGGGATGGCTACACCTTC. Translation: CASSQGARDGYTF.

This chain uses TRBV7-3 with TRBJ2-5, with TRBD1 matching over 7 bases. V lost 5 bases to trimming and J lost 5 bases; unmatched junction nucleotides: 5. The germline V gene has CDR1 SGHTA and CDR2 FQGTGA. The CDR3 extends over 13 amino acids. CDR3 sequence reads: CASSTGVGETQYF. For the CDR3, the DNA is TGTGCCAGCAGCACAGGGGTCGGGGAGACCCAGTACTTC.

This chain joins TRBV6-1 and TRBJ2-2; possible D gene TRBD1, 6 bases. V gave up 1 base and J gave up 1 base, with 7 bases separating them. This CDR3 is built from 15 residues. Germline CDR1 is MNHNS and CDR2 is SASEGT. CDR3 nucleotide sequence: TGTGCCAGCAGTGAAGTGACAGGGAACACCGGGGAGCTGTTTTTT. It codes for CASSEVTGNTGELFF.

The rearrangement uses TRBV2 and TRBJ1-3; D gene unclear. CDR3 length: 14 residues. CDR1 and CDR2 (germline): SNHLY, FYNNEI. The V gene lost 9 bases and the J gene lost 0 bases, with 12 bases spanning the gap. CDR3 DNA: TGTGCCAGTCGAGGAGCGATCTCTGGAAACACCATATATTTT. This sequence encodes CASRGAISGNTIYF.

V and J are TRBV11-3 and TRBJ2-1; D gene unclear. Germline-derived CDR1 and CDR2 are SGHNT and YENEEA. This CDR3 contains 12 residues. Trimming cost V 3 bases and J 5 bases, with 5 bases left between them. The CDR3 spells CASSFRDNEQFF. The CDR3 bases are TGTGCCAGCAGCTTTAGAGACAATGAGCAGTTCTTC.

The chain couples TRBV18 to TRBJ2-2; D gene uncertain. CDR3 length: 15 residues. The V gene's germline CDR1 is KGHSH and CDR2 LQKENI. The V end lost 3 bases, the J end lost 6 bases, and 14 bases lay between the germline ends. The CDR3 loop is CASSPPSRLAGELFF. As DNA, the CDR3 is TGTGCCAGCTCACCCCCTTCGAGGCTCGCCGGGGAGCTGTTTTTT.

The chain carries TRBV19 and TRBJ2-5; D might be TRBD1 (6 bases). The CDR3 runs to 14 residues. The germline V gene has CDR1 LNHDA and CDR2 SQIVND (reference sequence). V lost 5 bases and J lost 5, with 15 bases in between. This CDR3 reads CASSWGRRGETQYF. Here the CDR3 DNA reads TGTGCCAGTAGTTGGGGGCGAAGAGGGGAGACCCAGTACTTC. The full variable domain, rest sourced from reference TRBV19 and TRBJ2-5, is DGGITQSPKYLFRKEGQNVTLSCEQNLNHDAMYWYRQDPGQGLRLIYYSQIVNDFQKGDIAEGYSVSREKKESFPLTVTSAQKNPTAFYLCASSWGRRGETQYFGPGTRLLVL.

The chain combines TRBV24-1 with TRBJ2-1, with a weak D call TRBD2 (6 bases). The germline V gene has CDR1 KGHDR and CDR2 SFDVKD. V was trimmed by 11 bases and J by 7 bases, leaving 14 bases between them. CDR3 length equals 12 residues. The CDR3 loop reads CAIGRGDNEQFF. As DNA, the CDR3 is TGTGCCATCGGGCGGGGCGATAATGAGCAGTTCTTC.